This T cell receptor beta chain was captured in a study of OX40 agonist ivuxolimab in advanced cancers. Turning to the study itself: With a range of about 23 to 90, age averaged approximately 54 years, and around 83% were male.

CDR1 and CDR2 from the germline V gene are MDHEN and SYDVKM. The CDR3 is 15 amino acids. The V and J ends lost 7 bases and 4 bases respectively, with 17 bases between them. This clone was picked up one time. Libraries were prepared by immunoSEQ multiplex PCR; TCRdb keeps only in-frame clonotypes and omits some of them. The sample contains around 18,000 clones, around 77% of which appear only once. Sequencing used CD4+ or CD8+ T cells sorted from blood, obtained in a trial of the OX40 agonist ivuxolimab. The origin of this receptor is an adult with an advanced solid tumor such as melanoma, head and neck, liver or kidney cancer. The chain joins TRBV28 to TRBJ2-1, with a possible D match to TRBD2 (6 bases). The CDR3 is CASTLGTSRYNEQFF. DNA of the CDR3: TGTGCCAGCACCTTAGGAACTAGCAGGTACAATGAGCAGTTCTTC. The full variable domain, completed using reference TRBV28 and TRBJ2-1, is DVKVTQSSRYLVKRTGEKVFLECVQDMDHENMFWYRQDPGLGLRLIYFSYDVKMKEKGDIPEGYSVSREKKERFSLILESASTNQTSMYLCASTLGTSRYNEQFFGPGTRLTVL.